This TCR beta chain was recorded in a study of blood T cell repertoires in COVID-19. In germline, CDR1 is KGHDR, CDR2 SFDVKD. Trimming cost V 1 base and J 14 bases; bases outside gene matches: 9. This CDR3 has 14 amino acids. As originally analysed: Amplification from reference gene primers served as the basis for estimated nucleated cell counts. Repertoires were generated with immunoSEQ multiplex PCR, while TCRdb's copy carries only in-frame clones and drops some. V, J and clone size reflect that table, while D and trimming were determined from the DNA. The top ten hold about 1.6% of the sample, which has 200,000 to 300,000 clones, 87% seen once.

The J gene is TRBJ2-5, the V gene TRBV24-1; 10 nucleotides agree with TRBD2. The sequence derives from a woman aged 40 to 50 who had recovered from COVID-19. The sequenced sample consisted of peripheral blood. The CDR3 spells CATSDFWIAGGQYF. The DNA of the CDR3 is TGTGCCACCAGTGATTTCTGGATAGCGGGGGGCCAATACTTC.